This TCR beta chain originates from a study of blood T cells in healthy people across ages. Across the study: Template switching caught about one barcoded beta molecule for each two T cells.

A second PCR of 7 to 11 cycles used a sample-barcoded 5' primer and a J-beta primer mix. Tagging of each cDNA molecule was performed by a template-switch adaptor with 12 random nucleotides. There were at least 3 million CDR3-containing paired-end reads obtained from each sample. In TCRdb, the 5' RACE reads were re-called with MiXCR into one record per CDR3 protein. The repertoire holds some 900,000 distinct CDR3 sequences, about 44% seen once, with roughly 13% in the top ten. Trimming cost V 2 bases and J 7 bases, with 15 bases left between them. Germline V gene sequence: CDR1 SGHVS, CDR2 FNYEAQ. This CDR3 contains 15 residues. RNA extraction gave at least 5.5 micrograms of total RNA per sample.

The receptor comes from a young man in good health. Source material: blood. This chain links TRBV7-6 with TRBJ2-1; a weak D match, TRBD2 (6 bases). The CDR3 region is CASSLSGRDYNEQFF. DNA of the CDR3: TGTGCCAGCAGCTTATCCGGGAGAGACTATAATGAGCAGTTCTTC.